This T cell receptor (beta chain) was captured by sequencing in a study of cytomegalovirus exposure and HLA in healthy donors (dated by TCRdb to 2016 to 2017). Study-wide context: According to a later analysis, one platform produced both the 120 validation repertoires and the 670 or so repertoires of the first cohort. The aim of the study was to test whether cataloging public T cell receptors could identify signatures of past pathogen exposure. A separate validation cohort of about 110 different subjects was used in addition to the 666-subject first cohort. The study combined high-throughput TCR immunosequencing, statistical association of individual TCRs with disease status, and machine learning to predict cytomegalovirus infection status. Study-wide conclusions, independent of this receptor: All 120 or so repertoires were used to score co-occurrence in the validation cohort in a later analysis, because that analysis had no HLA typing for the cohort. A few of the identified cytomegalovirus-associated TCR beta chains were confirmed in vitro to be specific for cytomegalovirus antigens. Subsequent analysis determined that TCRs grouped into clusters in the first cohort also showed a tendency toward co-occurrence across the 90 to 150 validation repertoires, and about 94% of cluster scores exceeded 0. Most TCR sequences were seen in very few donors, while some public TCRs were found in many individuals. The classifier was reported to diagnose cytomegalovirus status with high specificity and sensitivity in both the original cohort and the validation cohort. According to the authors, the approach could potentially be generalized to other disease states and immunological phenotypes. In the study, approximately 160 TCR beta chains were listed as associated with cytomegalovirus.

This clone was observed a few times. The specificity of this receptor is unknown. Base qualities are missing; no much larger clone stands one base away. Separate from the roughly 650-subject first cohort, the validation cohort of 90 to 150 subjects was the group to which the donors belonged. Library creation used the immunoSEQ multiplex PCR assay. As for the original processing: A statistical classification framework was developed to diagnose cytomegalovirus status using the catalog of TCR beta chain sequences. TCRdb obtained this table from immuneACCESS and retained in-frame rearrangements with V and J assigned. These tables miss some clones; where compared with another copy, unresolved V genes account for less than half of the shortfall, and the remainder is unexplained. The V and J calls and the clone size are those of that table, but D and trimming were determined from the DNA. The sample yields under 200,000 clones; around nine tenths were counted once. The ten largest clones add up to just over 4% of the sample.

The germline V end is reduced by 7 bases and the J end by 0 bases; junction bases left unmatched: 9. The CDR3 covers 15 residues, taking in both the cysteine and the phenylalanine. Kept here is only the CDR3 DNA, which spans 45 bases and is read in frame from base 1. Based on the germline V gene, the CDR1 and CDR2 sequences are SQVTM and ANQGSEA. The sequence links TRBV29-1 to TRBJ1-1, and TRBD1 matches 9 of the central bases. Sequenced: PBMCs. This receptor was obtained from a man aged 18 to 30 in good health and CMV-seropositive. The CDR3 protein sequence reads: CSAAEGQGMNTEAFF. The nucleotides are TGCAGCGCTGCAGAAGGACAGGGGATGAACACTGAAGCTTTCTTT.